There are a few counts of the clone carrying this T cell receptor (beta chain). Antigen specificity is unknown. These data are taken from a study of molecular identifiers for immune sequencing clone quantification. General study points: Clones of above 20 RNA copies carried over 99% of effector molecules; in naive cells they carried under 1%.

A CD8+CD4-CCR7+CD45RA+ phenotype served as the sorting definition for naive CD8 T cells. Germline V gene data show CDR1 as MDHEN and CDR2 as SYDVKM. V lost 5 bases and J lost 4; bases outside the gene matches: 13. CDR3 length: 17 residues. It was with previously described methods and listed TCR primers that bulk TCR libraries were made. TCRdb analysed the PCR reads with MiXCR anew, one entry per CDR3 protein. The repertoire has some 590,000 distinct CDR3 sequences, roughly 27% of them found once; the top ten carry 0.78%. This sequence was found in a human donor in good health. Some libraries in this study had Jurkat cell RNA spiked in. V gene TRBV28 combines with J gene TRBJ1-4, with 7 positions matching TRBD1. Sequencing was performed on naive CD8+ T cells from blood, with Jurkat cell RNA spiked in. Subset specified: FACS-sorted CD8+CD4-CCR7+CD45RA+ naive T cells. CDR3 DNA: TGTGCCAGCAGTCCCCGCGGAGGGGGCAATATTAATGAAAAACTGTTTTTT. The encoded protein is CASSPRGGGNINEKLFF.